Listed below are T cell receptor beta chains from one sample, sequenced in a study of CD8 T cells in Susac syndrome. MiXCR, run by TCRdb on the immunoSEQ multiplex PCR reads, gives a single entry per CDR3 protein. Here the sample spans 50,000 or so distinct CDR3 sequences, about 91% being singletons. The sample was CD8+ T cells from PBMCs. These receptors were obtained from a human donor in good health. Both conserved end residues are part of each CDR3. The D gene is left open where the match is weak. Clone size is shown for a subset of rows, as once, few, many or a class of expanded clone.

TRBJ2-2	TRBV19	.	TRBD1	TGTGCCAGTAGTATGACAGGGTACACCGGGGAGCTGTTTTTT	CASSMTGYTGELFF
TRBJ2-5	TRBV18	.	.	TGTGCCAGCTCACCACCGGGGCCCAAAGAGACCCAGTACTTC	CASSPPGPKETQYF
TRBJ2-1	TRBV7-9	.	.	TGTGCCAGCAGCCGCCTCGCGGACTCCTACAATGAGCAGTTCTTC	CASSRLADSYNEQFF
TRBJ1-3	TRBV23-1	.	.	TGCGCCAGCAGTCAATCGGCCTCCGGAAACACCATATATTTT	CASSQSASGNTIYF
TRBJ2-7	TRBV4-3	.	.	TGCGCCAGCAGCCAAGATTGGTGGGGGCAGTTATACGAGCAGTACTTC	CASSQDWWGQLYEQYF
TRBJ2-2	TRBV29-1	once	.	TGCAGCGTTGTTGAGTTGGGATCCGGGGAGCTGTTTTTT	CSVVELGSGELFF
TRBJ2-5	TRBV7-8	once	TRBD1	TGTGCCAGCAGCATACAGGGGAGAGGAGAGACCCAGTACTTC	CASSIQGRGETQYF
TRBJ2-5	TRBV20-1	.	TRBD2	TGCAGTGCCAAGGGACTAGCGGGACAAGAGACCCAGTACTTC	CSAKGLAGQETQYF
TRBJ2-7	TRBV7-7	.	.	TGTGCTAGCAGCGTTGGGACCAGCCCCACCTACGAGCAGTACTTC	CASSVGTSPTYEQYF
TRBJ2-6	TRBV2	.	.	TGTGCCAGCAGGCAGGGATTGGGCTCTGGGGCCAACGTCCTGACTTTC	CASRQGLGSGANVLTF
TRBJ1-1	TRBV12-3/TRBV12-4	.	.	TGTGCCAGCAGTTACAATCAGGCCACTGAAGCTTTCTTT	CASSYNQATEAFF
TRBJ2-5	TRBV6-6	.	.	TGTGCCAGCAGCGCGACGGGTCAAGAAGAGACCCAGTACTTC	CASSATGQEETQYF
TRBJ2-1	TRBV19	.	.	TGTGCCAGTAGTATTTGGACAGTGGGTATGGGAGAGCAGTTCTTC	CASSIWTVGMGEQFF
TRBJ1-6	TRBV4-1	.	.	TGCGCCAGCAGCCAAGAAGGGACTGGGTCACCCCTCCACTTT	CASSQEGTGSPLHF
TRBJ2-3	TRBV7-8	once	.	TGTGCCAGCAGCTTAGCGGTGGGTGATACGCAGTATTTT	CASSLAVGDTQYF
TRBJ2-1	TRBV20-1	.	.	TGCAGTGCTAGAGATCTCACAGGGTCGGGGTACAATGAGCAGTTCTTC	CSARDLTGSGYNEQFF
TRBJ2-5	TRBV7-2	.	.	TGTGCCAGCAGCTCGGTAGAGGGGCAGGAGACCCAGTACTTC	CASSSVEGQETQYF
TRBJ2-7	TRBV6-2/TRBV6-3	.	TRBD1	TGTGCCAGCAGTTCCCCCCCGGGGACAGGGGTCGAGCAGTACTTC	CASSSPPGTGVEQYF
TRBJ2-3	TRBV27	.	TRBD1	TGTGCCAGCAGATATACCGGGACAGGCACAGATACGCAGTATTTT	CASRYTGTGTDTQYF
TRBJ2-1	TRBV19	.	TRBD2	TGTGCCAGTAGTATAGATTTGGAAGCGGGACTCTACAATGAGCAGTTCTTC	CASSIDLEAGLYNEQFF
TRBJ2-1	TRBV14	once	TRBD1	TGTGCCAGCAGCTTGGGGACAGGGGGCCCACTTACCTACAATGAGCAGTTCTTC	CASSLGTGGPLTYNEQFF
TRBJ2-2	TRBV29-1	.	.	TGCAGCGTTGACGGCACCGGGGAGCTGTTTTTT	CSVDGTGELFF
TRBJ1-1	TRBV6-4	.	.	TGTGCCAGCAGTGCCGGCGGGAGGGGCGAGGGGAACACTGAAGCTTTCTTT	CASSAGGRGEGNTEAFF
TRBJ2-6	TRBV27	once	TRBD2	TGTGCCAGCAGTTCGAGACTAGCGGGATCCTCCTCTGGGGCCAACGTCCTGACTTTC	CASSSRLAGSSSGANVLTF
TRBJ2-6	TRBV6-5	.	.	TGTGCCAGCAGTTACGGATCTGGGGCCAACGTCCTGACTTTC	CASSYGSGANVLTF
TRBJ1-2	TRBV12-3/TRBV12-4	.	.	TGTGCCAGCAGTTCCTCCGGGATTTTTTTGTATGGCTACACCTTC	CASSSSGIFLYGYTF
TRBJ2-7	TRBV7-9	.	TRBD1	TGTGCCAGCAGCGCCCGGGACAGGGGTTACGAGCAGTACTTC	CASSARDRGYEQYF
TRBJ1-5	TRBV7-9	.	.	TGTGCCAGCAGCTTAGAGGGTCAGCCCCAGCATTTT	CASSLEGQPQHF
TRBJ1-5	TRBV2	.	.	TGTGCCAGCAAGGGTGGTGGGAGCAATCAGCCCCAGCATTTT	CASKGGGSNQPQHF
TRBJ1-1	TRBV7-9	.	.	TGTGCCAGCAGCTTATTAGGGAACACTGAAGCTTTCTTT	CASSLLGNTEAFF
TRBJ2-7	TRBV29-1	few	.	TGCAGCGTCGCGGGCCACACGGTTAATTACGAGCAGTACTTC	CSVAGHTVNYEQYF
TRBJ1-2	TRBV27	.	.	TGTGCCAGCAGTTTATCGGGGAGGGATGGCTACACCTTC	CASSLSGRDGYTF
TRBJ2-7	TRBV12-5	.	.	TGTGCTAGTCGGTGGAGTGGGACACTCTCCTACGAGCAGTACTTC	CASRWSGTLSYEQYF
TRBJ2-1	TRBV20-1	.	TRBD2	TGCAGTGCTAGAGGACTAGCGGGAGATGTGTGGTCCTACAATGAGCAGTTCTTC	CSARGLAGDVWSYNEQFF
TRBJ1-1	TRBV19	.	TRBD1	TGTGCCGGTAGTCCGATGGCAGGGGGCACTGAAGCTTTCTTT	CAGSPMAGGTEAFF
TRBJ1-1	TRBV30	.	.	TGTGCCTGGAGTGTACGCTGGCGGGGGGAGCACACTGAAGCTTTCTTT	CAWSVRWRGEHTEAFF
TRBJ2-2	TRBV7-9	.	.	TGTGCCAGCAGCCCGAAGGAGGGAACCGGGGAGCTGTTTTTT	CASSPKEGTGELFF
TRBJ1-2	TRBV12-3/TRBV12-4	.	.	TGTGCCAGCAGTCCGTTTCGGCTCGCCACGGCCTACACCTTC	CASSPFRLATAYTF
TRBJ1-1	TRBV5-1	.	.	TGCGCCAGCAGCCTCCGTCCGAACACTGAAGCTTTCTTT	CASSLRPNTEAFF
TRBJ2-1	TRBV29-1	.	.	TGCAGCGTTGAGGGGGAGATCAGAGGCGACAATGAGCAGTTCTTC	CSVEGEIRGDNEQFF
TRBJ2-3	TRBV20-1	.	TRBD2	TGCAGTGCTAGGAAGCTAGCGGGATCGGATACGCAGTATTTT	CSARKLAGSDTQYF
TRBJ2-7	TRBV14	.	TRBD2	TGTGCCAGCAGCGCTACCGGGACTAATCTCTACGAGCAGTACTTC	CASSATGTNLYEQYF
TRBJ1-1	TRBV13	.	.	TGTGCCAGCAGCTTAGGAGGGGGGAGGACTGAAGCTTTCTTT	CASSLGGGRTEAFF
TRBJ2-2	TRBV27	.	.	TGTGCCAGCAGTTATAGTGGTGGCGGGGAGCTGTTTTTT	CASSYSGGGELFF
TRBJ1-1	TRBV30	once	.	TGTGCCTGGAGTCTCTGGGGGCCTGAAGCTTTCTTT	CAWSLWGPEAFF
TRBJ2-7	TRBV5-1	few	.	TGCGCCAGCAGCGCGAGGGACGAGCAGTACTTC	CASSARDEQYF
TRBJ2-1	TRBV7-9	.	.	TGTGCCAGCAGCCCCACTACGAGCTCCTACAATGAGCAGTTCTTC	CASSPTTSSYNEQFF
TRBJ2-1	TRBV19	.	.	TGTGCCAGTAGTAATCCCTACCGTACGGGAGTATCCTACAATGAGCAGTTCTTC	CASSNPYRTGVSYNEQFF
TRBJ2-1	TRBV7-9	.	TRBD1	TGTGCCAGCAGCCCTCCTCCCGGACAGGGGGCTAACTACAATGAGCAGTTCTTC	CASSPPPGQGANYNEQFF